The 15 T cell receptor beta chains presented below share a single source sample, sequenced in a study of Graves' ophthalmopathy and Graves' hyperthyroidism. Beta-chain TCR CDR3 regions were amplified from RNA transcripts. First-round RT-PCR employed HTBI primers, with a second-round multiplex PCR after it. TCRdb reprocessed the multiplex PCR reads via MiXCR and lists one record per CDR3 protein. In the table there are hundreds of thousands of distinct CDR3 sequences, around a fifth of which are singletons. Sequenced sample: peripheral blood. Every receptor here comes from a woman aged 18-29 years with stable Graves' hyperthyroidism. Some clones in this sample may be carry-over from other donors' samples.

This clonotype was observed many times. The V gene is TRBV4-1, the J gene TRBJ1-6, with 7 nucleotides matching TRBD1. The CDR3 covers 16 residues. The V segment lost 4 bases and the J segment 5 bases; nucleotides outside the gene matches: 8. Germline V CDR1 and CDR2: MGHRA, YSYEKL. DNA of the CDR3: TGCGCCAGCAGCCGACGACAGGGTGAGGATAATTCACCCCTCCACTTT. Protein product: CASSRRQGEDNSPLHF.

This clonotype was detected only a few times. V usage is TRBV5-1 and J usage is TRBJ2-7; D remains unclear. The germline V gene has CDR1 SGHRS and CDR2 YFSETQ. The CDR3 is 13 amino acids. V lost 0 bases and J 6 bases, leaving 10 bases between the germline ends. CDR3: CASSLGRAGEQYF. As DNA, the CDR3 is TGCGCCAGCAGCTTGGGCCGGGCTGGCGAGCAGTACTTC.

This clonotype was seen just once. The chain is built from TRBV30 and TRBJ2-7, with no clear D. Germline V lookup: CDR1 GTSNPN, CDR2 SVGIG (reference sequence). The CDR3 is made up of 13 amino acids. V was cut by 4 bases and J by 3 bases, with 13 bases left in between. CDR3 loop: CAWKTKARYEQYF. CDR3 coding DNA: TGTGCCTGGAAGACAAAGGCCCGCTACGAGCAGTACTTC. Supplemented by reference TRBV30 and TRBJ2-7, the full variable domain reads SQTIHQWPATLVQPVGSPLSLECTVEGTSNPNLYWYRQAAGRGLQLLFYSVGIGQISSEVPQNLSASRPQDRQFILSSKKLLLSDSGFYLCAWKTKARYEQYFGPGTRLTVT.

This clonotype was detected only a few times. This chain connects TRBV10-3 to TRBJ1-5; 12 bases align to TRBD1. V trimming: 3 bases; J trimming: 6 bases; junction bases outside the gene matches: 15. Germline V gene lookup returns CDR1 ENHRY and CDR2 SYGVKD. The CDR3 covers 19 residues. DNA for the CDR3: TGTGCCATCAGTGATTCCCAGGGGACAGGGGGCTTTACGGGTCAGCCCCAGCATTTT. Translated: CAISDSQGTGGFTGQPQHF.

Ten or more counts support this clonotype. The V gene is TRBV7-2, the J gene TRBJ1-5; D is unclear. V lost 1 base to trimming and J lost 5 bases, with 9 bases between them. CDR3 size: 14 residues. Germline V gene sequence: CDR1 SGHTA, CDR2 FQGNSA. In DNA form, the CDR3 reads TGTGCCAGCAGCTTAGTATCTACGGATCAGCCCCAGCATTTT. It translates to CASSLVSTDQPQHF.

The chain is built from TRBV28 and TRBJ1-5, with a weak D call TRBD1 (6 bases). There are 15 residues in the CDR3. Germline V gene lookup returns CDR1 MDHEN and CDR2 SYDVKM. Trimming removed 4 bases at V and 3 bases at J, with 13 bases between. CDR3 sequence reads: CASSSGGPPNQPQHF. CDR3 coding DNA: TGTGCCAGCAGTTCGGGGGGCCCCCCCAATCAGCCCCAGCATTTT.

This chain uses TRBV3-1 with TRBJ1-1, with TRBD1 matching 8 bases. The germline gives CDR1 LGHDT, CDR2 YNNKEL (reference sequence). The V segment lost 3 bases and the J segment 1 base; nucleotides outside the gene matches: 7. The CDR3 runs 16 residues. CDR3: CASSHLQGATNTEAFF. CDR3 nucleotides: TGTGCCAGCAGCCACCTCCAGGGGGCTACGAACACTGAAGCTTTCTTT.

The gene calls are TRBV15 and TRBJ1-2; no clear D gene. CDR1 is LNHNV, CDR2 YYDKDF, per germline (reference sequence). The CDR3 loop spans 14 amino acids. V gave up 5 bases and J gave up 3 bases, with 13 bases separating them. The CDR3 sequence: CATSDPANDYGYTF. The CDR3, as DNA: TGTGCCACCAGCGACCCCGCAAATGACTATGGCTACACCTTC.

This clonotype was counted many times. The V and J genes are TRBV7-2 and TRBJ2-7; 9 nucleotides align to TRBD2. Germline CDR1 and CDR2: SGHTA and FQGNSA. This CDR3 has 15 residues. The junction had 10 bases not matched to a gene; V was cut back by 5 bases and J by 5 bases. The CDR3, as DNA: TGTGCCAGCAGCCTCCTTAGCGGGAGACCCGACGAGCAGTACTTC. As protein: CASSLLSGRPDEQYF.

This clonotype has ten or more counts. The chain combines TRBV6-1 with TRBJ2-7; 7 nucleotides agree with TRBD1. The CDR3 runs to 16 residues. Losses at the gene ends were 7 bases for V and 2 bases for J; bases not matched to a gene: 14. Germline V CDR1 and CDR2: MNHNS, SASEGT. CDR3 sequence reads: CASTRTQGPAAYEQYF. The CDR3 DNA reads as TGTGCCAGCACCCGCACACAGGGGCCAGCAGCCTACGAGCAGTACTTC.

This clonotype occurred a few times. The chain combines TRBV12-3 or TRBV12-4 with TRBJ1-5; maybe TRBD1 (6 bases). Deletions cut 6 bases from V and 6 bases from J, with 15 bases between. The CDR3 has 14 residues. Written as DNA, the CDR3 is TGTGCCAGCAGGGCGGCGGGGGACATTCAGCCCCAGCATTTT. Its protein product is CASRAAGDIQPQHF.

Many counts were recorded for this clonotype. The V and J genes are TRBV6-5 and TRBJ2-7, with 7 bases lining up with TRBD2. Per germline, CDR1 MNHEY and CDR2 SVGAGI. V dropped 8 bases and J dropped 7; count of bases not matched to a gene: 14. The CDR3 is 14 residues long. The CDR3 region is CASALSGTMIEQYF. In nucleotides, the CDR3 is TGTGCCAGCGCGCTATCCGGGACTATGATAGAGCAGTACTTC.

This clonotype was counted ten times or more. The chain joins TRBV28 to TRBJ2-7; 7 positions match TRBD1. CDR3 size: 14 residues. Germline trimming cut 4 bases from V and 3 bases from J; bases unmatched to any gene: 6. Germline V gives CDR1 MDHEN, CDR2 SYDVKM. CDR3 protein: CASSSTGSVYEQYF. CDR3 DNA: TGTGCCAGCAGTTCGACAGGGAGTGTCTACGAGCAGTACTTC. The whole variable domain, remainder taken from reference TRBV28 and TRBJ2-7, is DVKVTQSSRYLVKRTGEKVFLECVQDMDHENMFWYRQDPGLGLRLIYFSYDVKMKEKGDIPEGYSVSREKKERFSLILESASTNQTSMYLCASSSTGSVYEQYFGPGTRLTVT.

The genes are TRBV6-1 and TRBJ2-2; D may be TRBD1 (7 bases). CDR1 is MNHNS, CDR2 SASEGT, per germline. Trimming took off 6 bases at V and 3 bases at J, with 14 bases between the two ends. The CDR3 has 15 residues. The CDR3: CASSPDRDYTGELFF. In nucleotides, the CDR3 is TGTGCCAGCAGCCCCGACAGGGACTACACCGGGGAGCTGTTTTTT.

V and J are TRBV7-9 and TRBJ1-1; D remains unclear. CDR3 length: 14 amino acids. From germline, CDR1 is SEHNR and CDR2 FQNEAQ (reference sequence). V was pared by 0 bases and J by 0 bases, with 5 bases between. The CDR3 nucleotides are TGTGCCAGCAGCTTAGCACCGCTGAACACTGAAGCTTTCTTT. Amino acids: CASSLAPLNTEAFF. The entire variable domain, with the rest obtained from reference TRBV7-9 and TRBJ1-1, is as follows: DTGVSQNPRHKITKRGQNVTFRCDPISEHNRLYWYRQTLGQGPEFLTYFQNEAQLEKSRLLSDRFSAERPKGSFSTLEIQRTEQGDSAMYLCASSLAPLNTEAFFGQGTRLTVV.